This T cell receptor beta chain comes out of a study of blood T cell repertoires in COVID-19. Sequencing used immunoSEQ multiplex PCR; TCRdb keeps in-frame clones, though not all of them. The sample lists roughly 300,000 clones, approximately 90% occurring once. The CDR3 length is 16 residues. The V end lost 0 bases, the J end lost 2 bases, and 13 bases lay between the germline ends. CDR1 and CDR2 (germline): ENHRY, SYGVKD. The chain combines TRBV10-3 with TRBJ1-2; D possibly corresponds to TRBD1 (6 bases). The receptor was isolated from a woman aged 25-40 years with COVID-19, enrolled during active disease. Sequencing was carried out using peripheral blood. The CDR3 nucleotides are TGTGCCATCAGTGAGTCGAACAGGGTCTTAAACTATGGCTACACCTTC. It encodes CAISESNRVLNYGYTF.